A selection of T cell receptor beta chains follows, all from one sample in a study of human T cells and chemical hapten exposure. TCRdb reprocessed the RACE reads with MiXCR, giving one entry per CDR3 protein. The data contain tens of thousands of distinct CDR3 sequences, about 12% of them singletons. Sequences were derived from whole blood, sampled in connection with sensitization to the hapten diphenylcyclopropenone (DPC). These TCRs come from a middle-aged woman with alopecia areata. Some clones in this sample may be carry-over from other donors' samples. Each CDR3 is given with its conserved first and last residue. The D gene is left open where the match is weak. Size is stated for part of the rows, as once, few or many counts, or as a class when the clone is expanded.

v_gene: TRBV5-6; abundance: .; j_gene: TRBJ1-2; d_gene: .; CDR3nt: TGTGCCAGCAGCTTCCCCGGACTTTATGGCTACACCTTC; CDR3aa: CASSFPGLYGYTF
v_gene: TRBV4-3; abundance: medium-sized; j_gene: TRBJ1-2; d_gene: TRBD1; CDR3nt: TGCGCCAGCAGCCCGGACAGGGCGCACTATGGCTACACCTTC; CDR3aa: CASSPDRAHYGYTF
v_gene: TRBV28; abundance: .; j_gene: TRBJ1-5; d_gene: .; CDR3nt: TGTGCCAGCAGTTTATTTGGAGGTACCCAGCATTTT; CDR3aa: CASSLFGGTQHF
v_gene: TRBV27; abundance: many; j_gene: TRBJ2-7; d_gene: .; CDR3nt: TGTGCCAGCATGGGGGGCTCCTACGAGCAGTACTTC; CDR3aa: CASMGGSYEQYF
v_gene: TRBV7-2; abundance: .; j_gene: TRBJ1-1; d_gene: .; CDR3nt: TGTGCCAGCAGCTCGCTTGGCGGGATCGAAGCTTTCTTT; CDR3aa: CASSSLGGIEAFF
v_gene: TRBV20-1; abundance: many; j_gene: TRBJ2-1; d_gene: .; CDR3nt: TGCAGTGCTCCGACCCGAGTGAGCTCCTACAATGAGCAGTTCTTC; CDR3aa: CSAPTRVSSYNEQFF
v_gene: TRBV6-2/TRBV6-3; abundance: .; j_gene: TRBJ2-7; d_gene: TRBD1; CDR3nt: TGTGCCAGCAGCCCCGGGACAGACCTTCGCGAGCAGTACTTC; CDR3aa: CASSPGTDLREQYF
v_gene: TRBV29-1; abundance: many; j_gene: TRBJ1-1; d_gene: TRBD1; CDR3nt: TGCAGCGTTGAAAAGGACAGGGGGCTCACTGAAGCTTTCTTT; CDR3aa: CSVEKDRGLTEAFF
v_gene: TRBV15; abundance: many; j_gene: TRBJ2-1; d_gene: TRBD2; CDR3nt: TGTGCCACCAGCAGAGATAGGCTAGCGGGAGTGGATGAGCAGTTCTTC; CDR3aa: CATSRDRLAGVDEQFF
v_gene: TRBV7-2; abundance: many; j_gene: TRBJ1-4; d_gene: .; CDR3nt: TGTGCCAGCAGCTTTATGGATAGGACAGCACGGGGAAAACTGTTTTTT; CDR3aa: CASSFMDRTARGKLFF
v_gene: TRBV29-1; abundance: many; j_gene: TRBJ2-5; d_gene: .; CDR3nt: TGCAGCGTTCGGGACACTGCTCGAGAGACCCAGTACTTC; CDR3aa: CSVRDTARETQYF
v_gene: TRBV6-2/TRBV6-3; abundance: many; j_gene: TRBJ2-5; d_gene: TRBD2; CDR3nt: TGTGCCAGCAGTTACTCGGCAATACCGGGGGGTCAAGAGACCCAGTACTTC; CDR3aa: CASSYSAIPGGQETQYF
v_gene: TRBV20-1; abundance: .; j_gene: TRBJ1-5; d_gene: TRBD1; CDR3nt: TGCAGTGCAGTGGACAGGCTCTTCTATCAGCCCCAGCATTTT; CDR3aa: CSAVDRLFYQPQHF
v_gene: TRBV7-9; abundance: .; j_gene: TRBJ1-5; d_gene: .; CDR3nt: TGTGCCAGCAGCCCGGGGACGGCAAATCAGCCCCAGCATTTT; CDR3aa: CASSPGTANQPQHF
v_gene: TRBV5-6; abundance: .; j_gene: TRBJ2-3; d_gene: TRBD2; CDR3nt: TGTGCCAGCAGCCCCCTGGGACTAGCGGGGGAAGGGGATACGCAGTATTTT; CDR3aa: CASSPLGLAGEGDTQYF
v_gene: TRBV10-3; abundance: .; j_gene: TRBJ1-1; d_gene: .; CDR3nt: TGTGCCATCAGGGGGACCGGAACTGAAGCTTTCTTT; CDR3aa: CAIRGTGTEAFF
v_gene: TRBV10-1; abundance: many; j_gene: TRBJ2-1; d_gene: TRBD2; CDR3nt: TGCGCCAGCAGTTGGACTAGCGGGAGCGGGAATGAGCAGTTCTTC; CDR3aa: CASSWTSGSGNEQFF
v_gene: TRBV27; abundance: many; j_gene: TRBJ1-1; d_gene: TRBD1; CDR3nt: TGTGCCAGCAGCCCTCTCGACAGGGCGAACACTGAAGCTTTCTTT; CDR3aa: CASSPLDRANTEAFF
v_gene: TRBV9; abundance: few; j_gene: TRBJ2-1; d_gene: .; CDR3nt: TGTGCCAGCAGCGTAGCTACGGCCCCCAATGAGCAGTTCTTC; CDR3aa: CASSVATAPNEQFF
v_gene: TRBV15; abundance: .; j_gene: TRBJ2-3; d_gene: TRBD2; CDR3nt: TGTGCCACCAGCAGAGGGCTAGCGGGAGGATCGACAGATACGCAGTATTTT; CDR3aa: CATSRGLAGGSTDTQYF
v_gene: TRBV6-6; abundance: many; j_gene: TRBJ1-5; d_gene: .; CDR3nt: TGTGCCAGTAGCACCCGGGCGATCCAGCCCCAGCATTTT; CDR3aa: CASSTRAIQPQHF
v_gene: TRBV29-1; abundance: few; j_gene: TRBJ2-7; d_gene: TRBD1; CDR3nt: TGCAGCGTGGGACAGAGCTCCTACGAGCAGTACTTC; CDR3aa: CSVGQSSYEQYF
v_gene: TRBV5-6; abundance: few; j_gene: TRBJ1-5; d_gene: .; CDR3nt: TGTGCCAGCAGCTCAACTAATCAGCCCCAGCATTTT; CDR3aa: CASSSTNQPQHF
v_gene: TRBV20-1; abundance: .; j_gene: TRBJ2-5; d_gene: .; CDR3nt: TGCAGTGCTCCTCTTGGCCTCCAAGAGACCCAGTACTTC; CDR3aa: CSAPLGLQETQYF
v_gene: TRBV7-3; abundance: many; j_gene: TRBJ2-2; d_gene: .; CDR3nt: TGTGCCAGCAGCTTACTTAGCACTTCATCCACCGGGGAGCTGTTTTTT; CDR3aa: CASSLLSTSSTGELFF
v_gene: TRBV7-6; abundance: few; j_gene: TRBJ2-7; d_gene: .; CDR3nt: TGTGCCAGCAGCCATAACTCCGAGTACCACGAGCAGTACTTC; CDR3aa: CASSHNSEYHEQYF
v_gene: TRBV6-6; abundance: many; j_gene: TRBJ1-5; d_gene: TRBD1; CDR3nt: TGTGCCAGCAGTTACGGGACAGGTGAATTTGGCAATCAGCCCCAGCATTTT; CDR3aa: CASSYGTGEFGNQPQHF
v_gene: TRBV10-3; abundance: many; j_gene: TRBJ2-1; d_gene: .; CDR3nt: TGTGCCATCGGGACAACGCAGGATGAGCAGTTCTTC; CDR3aa: CAIGTTQDEQFF
v_gene: TRBV18; abundance: many; j_gene: TRBJ2-2; d_gene: .; CDR3nt: TGTGCCAGCTCACCACGGGGCACCGGGGAGCTGTTTTTT; CDR3aa: CASSPRGTGELFF
v_gene: TRBV9; abundance: few; j_gene: TRBJ1-6; d_gene: .; CDR3nt: TGTGCCAGCAGCGTAGCTACAAATAATTCACCCCTCCACTTT; CDR3aa: CASSVATNNSPLHF
v_gene: TRBV28; abundance: few; j_gene: TRBJ2-3; d_gene: .; CDR3nt: TGTGCCAGCAGCCGTCGGGGGACCTCAACAGATACGCAGTATTTT; CDR3aa: CASSRRGTSTDTQYF
v_gene: TRBV7-2; abundance: many; j_gene: TRBJ1-1; d_gene: .; CDR3nt: TGTGCCAGCAGTCGCCAGGGCGGGCTCACTGAAGCTTTCTTT; CDR3aa: CASSRQGGLTEAFF
v_gene: TRBV29-1; abundance: .; j_gene: TRBJ1-1; d_gene: .; CDR3nt: TGCAGCGTTGCAACAGGGTCCCGGGTAAGAGGCACTGAAGCTTTCTTT; CDR3aa: CSVATGSRVRGTEAFF
v_gene: TRBV29-1; abundance: many; j_gene: TRBJ2-3; d_gene: .; CDR3nt: TGCAGCGTTCGGTTCGGGCAAGATACGCAGTATTTT; CDR3aa: CSVRFGQDTQYF
v_gene: TRBV28; abundance: .; j_gene: TRBJ1-5; d_gene: .; CDR3nt: TGTGCCAGCAAAGGGGGGACTAGCAATCAGCCCCAGCATTTT; CDR3aa: CASKGGTSNQPQHF
v_gene: TRBV28; abundance: .; j_gene: TRBJ1-3; d_gene: TRBD1; CDR3nt: TGTGCCATAACAGGGGGCGGAATCTCCTCTGGAAACACCATATATTTT; CDR3aa: CAITGGGISSGNTIYF
v_gene: TRBV28; abundance: many; j_gene: TRBJ2-7; d_gene: .; CDR3nt: TGTGCCAGCAGCAGCCGGGACACCCTCCTCGCGTACTTC; CDR3aa: CASSSRDTLLAYF
v_gene: TRBV6-5; abundance: few; j_gene: TRBJ2-3; d_gene: .; CDR3nt: TGTGCCAGCAGCCCGCGCCCAGATACGCAGTATTTT; CDR3aa: CASSPRPDTQYF
v_gene: TRBV9; abundance: few; j_gene: TRBJ2-7; d_gene: TRBD1; CDR3nt: TGTGCCAGCAGCGTAGATGGGACAGGGTTCTACGAGCAGTACTTC; CDR3aa: CASSVDGTGFYEQYF
v_gene: TRBV4-1; abundance: .; j_gene: TRBJ2-5; d_gene: .; CDR3nt: TGCGCCAGCAGCCACCACACCGGGACTCTCCAAGAGACCCAGTACTTC; CDR3aa: CASSHHTGTLQETQYF
v_gene: TRBV7-9; abundance: many; j_gene: TRBJ2-1; d_gene: .; CDR3nt: TGTGCCAGCAGCTTAGGCGCGATGGGTGAGCAGTTCTTC; CDR3aa: CASSLGAMGEQFF
v_gene: TRBV6-2/TRBV6-3; abundance: many; j_gene: TRBJ2-7; d_gene: TRBD1; CDR3nt: TGTGCCAGCATAGCTTCGGGACAGGGGAACTACGAGCAGTACTTC; CDR3aa: CASIASGQGNYEQYF
v_gene: TRBV5-1; abundance: many; j_gene: TRBJ1-6; d_gene: .; CDR3nt: TGCGCCAGCAGTTTGGGGGGTAATAATTCACCCCTCCACTTT; CDR3aa: CASSLGGNNSPLHF
v_gene: TRBV6-5; abundance: many; j_gene: TRBJ1-2; d_gene: .; CDR3nt: TGTGCCACCACGTCGGGAGGGGGCTACACCTTC; CDR3aa: CATTSGGGYTF
v_gene: TRBV3-1; abundance: few; j_gene: TRBJ2-6; d_gene: .; CDR3nt: TGTGCCAGCAGCCGATTTCCCCGCTCTGGGGCCAACGTCCTGACTTTC; CDR3aa: CASSRFPRSGANVLTF
v_gene: TRBV24-1; abundance: few; j_gene: TRBJ2-3; d_gene: TRBD1; CDR3nt: TGTGCCAGCGGACAGGGGGCGCCAGATACGCAGTATTTT; CDR3aa: CASGQGAPDTQYF
v_gene: TRBV18; abundance: few; j_gene: TRBJ2-7; d_gene: TRBD1; CDR3nt: TGTGCCAGCTCGCCCGACAGGGGCCTGTTCGGCGAGCAGTACTTC; CDR3aa: CASSPDRGLFGEQYF
v_gene: TRBV6-5; abundance: few; j_gene: TRBJ2-2; d_gene: TRBD2; CDR3nt: TGTGCCAGCAAGCGGGACCCCGGGGAGCTGTTTTTT; CDR3aa: CASKRDPGELFF
v_gene: TRBV6-6; abundance: many; j_gene: TRBJ2-5; d_gene: TRBD1; CDR3nt: TGTGCCAGCAGTCCCACTGACAGGGCCCGAGAGGAGACCCAGTACTTC; CDR3aa: CASSPTDRAREETQYF
v_gene: TRBV24-1; abundance: .; j_gene: TRBJ2-2; d_gene: TRBD1; CDR3nt: TGTGCCACCAGTTCAGGAGGGGACAGGCTCATCGGGGAGCTGTTTTTT; CDR3aa: CATSSGGDRLIGELFF
v_gene: TRBV5-5; abundance: many; j_gene: TRBJ2-7; d_gene: .; CDR3nt: TGTGCCAGCAGCTTGGGGGGCTCAACCCGCTACGAGCAGTACTTC; CDR3aa: CASSLGGSTRYEQYF
v_gene: TRBV29-1; abundance: many; j_gene: TRBJ2-7; d_gene: .; CDR3nt: TGCAGCGCCTCATCGACTAGCTACGAGCAGTACTTC; CDR3aa: CSASSTSYEQYF